A single sample gave rise to the 25 T cell receptor beta chains below, sequenced in a study of cytomegalovirus exposure and HLA in healthy donors. Repertoires were generated with immunoSEQ multiplex PCR, while TCRdb's copy carries only in-frame clones and drops some. The sample includes about 330,000 clones, about nine tenths of them seen just once. The sequencing input was PBMCs. All receptors come from a woman aged 18-29 years in good health and CMV-seronegative.

The chain links TRBV19 to TRBJ2-1, with 10 bases that match TRBD1. V was pared by 4 bases and J by 10 bases, with 16 bases of the junction left unmatched. There are 17 residues in the CDR3. Germline CDR1 reads LNHDA; CDR2 reads SQIVND (reference sequence). The CDR3 region is CASSNGRTGTGDGEQFF. CDR3 nucleotide sequence: TGTGCCAGTAGTAACGGAAGAACCGGGACAGGGGATGGGGAGCAGTTCTTC.

V gene TRBV7-2 combines with J gene TRBJ2-2, with a tentative D call TRBD2 (6 bases). The CDR3 contains 18 residues. Trimming removed 5 bases from V and 5 bases from J, with 24 bases in between. Germline V gives CDR1 SGHTA, CDR2 FQGNSA. The CDR3 sequence is CASSLTFFDSRGTGELFF. The CDR3 nucleotides are TGTGCCAGCAGCCTAACCTTCTTTGATTCCCGGGGGACCGGGGAGCTGTTTTTT.

The chain combines TRBV5-1 with TRBJ2-5; D may be TRBD2 (7 bases). Germline V CDR1 and CDR2: SGHRS, YFSETQ. V was trimmed by 4 bases and J by 3 bases, leaving 10 bases between them. CDR3 length: 13 residues. As DNA, the CDR3 is TGCGCCAGCAGCAGGGGGGGAGAAGAGACCCAGTACTTC. It is translated as CASSRGGEETQYF.

This clone was detected only once. The genes are TRBV7-3 and TRBJ2-2; maybe TRBD1 (5 bases). From germline, CDR1 is SGHTA and CDR2 FQGTGA. The CDR3 is made up of 15 amino acids. The germline V and J ends were trimmed by 5 bases and 3 bases, with 13 bases remaining between them. The chain's CDR3 is CASSPQGLYTGELFF. The CDR3 nucleotides are TGTGCCAGCAGCCCCCAGGGTTTGTACACCGGGGAGCTGTTTTTT.

This clone was seen just once. The chain joins TRBV5-1 to TRBJ2-5; D is unresolved. V dropped 2 bases and J dropped 3 bases, with 11 bases sitting between them. Germline V gene data show CDR1 as SGHRS and CDR2 as YFSETQ. This CDR3 has 14 residues. This chain's CDR3 is CASSFKFPEETQYF. CDR3 in DNA: TGCGCCAGCAGCTTTAAATTCCCAGAAGAGACCCAGTACTTC.

The chain uses TRBV4-3 and TRBJ1-3; 7 nucleotides agree with TRBD1. Trimming cost V 0 bases and J 9 bases; bases outside gene matches: 8. CDR1 and CDR2 from the germline V gene are LGHNA and YSLEER. This CDR3 contains 15 residues. The CDR3 DNA sequence: TGCGCCAGCAGCCAAGATAGGACCTCAGGGGGCACCATATATTTT. Translated, it gives CASSQDRTSGGTIYF.

The chain has TRBV2 and TRBJ2-5, with 8 positions matching TRBD1. Unmatched junction bases numbered 7, after V lost 6 bases and J lost 4 bases. The CDR3 contains 14 residues. Germline V gives CDR1 SNHLY, CDR2 FYNNEI. The CDR3: CASRATGTGETQYF. Here the CDR3 DNA reads TGTGCCAGCAGAGCTACCGGGACAGGAGAGACCCAGTACTTC.

The table lists this clone with a count of one. The chain is built from TRBV28 and TRBJ2-1; 7 nucleotides align to TRBD1. CDR1 MDHEN and CDR2 SYDVKM come from the germline V gene. CDR3 length: 15 residues. V shed 6 bases and J 6 bases; nucleotides not matched to a gene: 11. The CDR3 DNA reads as TGTGCCAGCAGCTTCAGGGGGAGTCATTCCAATGAGCAGTTCTTC. This encodes CASSFRGSHSNEQFF.

The rearrangement links TRBV29-1 to TRBJ2-7, with 9 bases aligning to TRBD1. V lost 6 bases and J lost 0; bases outside the gene matches: 15. This CDR3 is 17 amino acids long. CDR1 and CDR2 from the germline V gene are SQVTM and ANQGSEA. The CDR3 nucleotides are TGCAGCGTGTCAGGAGGACAGGGGACTACATCCTCCTACGAGCAGTACTTC. Amino acid sequence: CSVSGGQGTTSSYEQYF.

This clone was detected once. The chain joins TRBV5-1 to TRBJ1-1; 7 bases match TRBD1. The CDR3 is 15 amino acids. The ends lost 4 bases at V and 0 bases at J; junction bases unmatched: 6. Germline-derived CDR1 and CDR2 are SGHRS and YFSETQ. The CDR3 protein is CASSGGGTVNTEAFF. CDR3 sequence (DNA): TGCGCCAGCAGCGGCGGCGGGACAGTGAACACTGAAGCTTTCTTT.

This clone came up once. The chain recombines TRBV28 with TRBJ2-1, with 14 bases matching TRBD2. Germline V gives CDR1 MDHEN, CDR2 SYDVKM. V trimming: 5 bases; J trimming: 5 bases; junction bases outside the gene matches: 8. The CDR3 covers 17 residues. This CDR3 reads CASSIPGLAGENNEQFF. As DNA, the CDR3 is TGTGCCAGCAGTATCCCGGGACTAGCGGGAGAGAACAATGAGCAGTTCTTC. Using reference TRBV28 and TRBJ2-1 for the parts outside the CDR3, the full variable domain is DVKVTQSSRYLVKRTGEKVFLECVQDMDHENMFWYRQDPGLGLRLIYFSYDVKMKEKGDIPEGYSVSREKKERFSLILESASTNQTSMYLCASSIPGLAGENNEQFFGPGTRLTVL.

This clone appeared once. The chain is built from TRBV6-5 and TRBJ2-3; D may be TRBD2 (5 bases). Germline V CDR1 and CDR2: MNHEY, SVGAGI. V was shortened by 4 bases and J by 3 bases, with 14 bases between the two germline ends. The CDR3 runs to 15 residues. The CDR3 DNA reads as TGTGCCAGCAGTTCCTATTACCCGGGGACAGATACGCAGTATTTT. This encodes CASSSYYPGTDTQYF.

This clone has a handful of counts. The CDR3 loop is CASSTLGGEQYF. The CDR3, as DNA: TGTGCCAGCAGTACCCTGGGGGGCGAGCAGTACTTC. V usage is TRBV6-6 and J usage is TRBJ2-7; a possible D gene is TRBD2 (6 bases). V lost 5 bases, J lost 6 bases, and 11 bases lay in between. CDR1 is MNHNY, CDR2 SVGAGI, per germline (reference sequence). The CDR3 is made up of 12 amino acids.

The chain is built from TRBV2 and TRBJ2-5, with TRBD2 matching over 7 bases. Trimming took 7 bases from V and 7 from J; bases not matched to a gene: 12. Per germline, CDR1 SNHLY and CDR2 FYNNEI. This CDR3 has 14 amino acids. The CDR3 loop is CASMRSGGEGTQYF. The CDR3 bases are TGTGCCAGCATGAGAAGCGGAGGGGAGGGGACCCAGTACTTC.

This clone occurred once. V is TRBV5-6 and J is TRBJ1-1; 8 positions agree with TRBD1. V shed 4 bases and J 4 bases; nucleotides not matched to a gene: 9. Germline CDR1 SGHDT, CDR2 YYEEEE. The CDR3 loop spans 15 amino acids. CDR3 loop: CASSPFQGAGTEAFF. The CDR3 bases are TGTGCCAGCAGCCCCTTCCAGGGGGCCGGCACTGAAGCTTTCTTT.

The V and J genes are TRBV4-2 and TRBJ2-3; weak D call: TRBD1 (7 bases). Trimming stripped 1 base from V and 1 base from J, with 12 bases between. Germline-derived CDR1 and CDR2 are LGHNA and YNFKEQ. CDR3 length: 16 residues. The CDR3 DNA is TGTGCCAGCAGCCAAGGCCAGGGGGGAGGCACAGATACGCAGTATTTT. It translates to CASSQGQGGGTDTQYF.

The chain links TRBV2 to TRBJ2-5; 10 positions match TRBD2. The trim removed 8 bases at V and 7 bases at J, leaving 10 bases unmatched. This CDR3 is 14 amino acids long. The V gene's germline CDR1 is SNHLY and CDR2 FYNNEI. This CDR3 reads CASFTASGRATQYF. The DNA of the CDR3 is TGTGCCAGCTTTACGGCTAGCGGGAGAGCGACCCAGTACTTC.

The chain combines TRBV28 with TRBJ1-2, with D tentatively TRBD1 (6 bases). Germline V CDR1 and CDR2: MDHEN, SYDVKM. The ends were cut back, 6 bases at V and 8 bases at J, with 19 bases in the middle. The CDR3 consists of 14 residues. The CDR3 reads CASRTLGGARGYTF. In DNA form, the CDR3 reads TGTGCCAGCAGGACCTTGGGGGGGGCGCGAGGCTACACCTTC.

The chain carries TRBV6-1 and TRBJ2-1, with TRBD2 matching over 10 bases. Germline values: CDR1 MNHNS, CDR2 SASEGT. The CDR3 is 15 amino acids. J was trimmed by 9 bases and V by 2 bases; bases with no gene match: 7. CDR3 nucleotides: TGTGCCAGCAGTGAATACCTAGCGGGAGTCGGTGAGCAGTTCTTC. It translates to CASSEYLAGVGEQFF.

This sequence joins TRBV13 and TRBJ1-1, with D hard to call. Trimming pared 4 bases from V and 0 bases from J, leaving 9 bases between. The CDR3 is 14 residues long. Germline V lookup: CDR1 PRHDT, CDR2 FYEKMQ (reference sequence). The CDR3 DNA reads as TGTGCCAGCAGCTCAGGAGAGATGAACACTGAAGCTTTCTTT. This sequence encodes CASSSGEMNTEAFF.

This sequence joins TRBV28 and TRBJ2-7; tentative D call: TRBD1 (5 bases). The length of the CDR3 is 13 residues. Germline assignment: CDR1 MDHEN and CDR2 SYDVKM. With 7 bases removed from V and 5 bases from J, the gap between germline ends came to 15 bases. The CDR3 reads CASKLPRQNEQYF. The CDR3 nucleotides are TGTGCCAGCAAATTACCCAGACAGAACGAGCAGTACTTC. The entire variable domain, with the rest obtained from reference TRBV28 and TRBJ2-7, is as follows: DVKVTQSSRYLVKRTGEKVFLECVQDMDHENMFWYRQDPGLGLRLIYFSYDVKMKEKGDIPEGYSVSREKKERFSLILESASTNQTSMYLCASKLPRQNEQYFGPGTRLTVT.

This chain connects TRBV29-1 to TRBJ2-3, with D tentatively TRBD2 (6 bases). The CDR3 sequence is 15 residues long. Germline V gives CDR1 SQVTM, CDR2 ANQGSEA. V was cut by 4 bases and J by 0 bases, with 14 bases left in between. CDR3 sequence (DNA): TGCAGCGTTGGTCCCCCGGGAGAGAGCACAGATACGCAGTATTTT. Protein sequence: CSVGPPGESTDTQYF.

The rearrangement uses TRBV25-1 and TRBJ2-7, with a tentative D call TRBD2 (5 bases). CDR1 is MGHDK, CDR2 SYGVNS, per germline. V gave up 6 bases and J gave up 1 base, with 10 bases separating them. CDR3 length: 13 amino acids. Here the CDR3 DNA reads TGTGCCAGCAGCAGTGGCGGGTCCTACGAGCAGTACTTC. Its protein is CASSSGGSYEQYF.

The table lists this clone with a few counts. The chain recombines TRBV5-4 with TRBJ1-1; no clear D gene. CDR3 size: 12 residues. Trimming pared 5 bases from V and 1 base from J, leaving 6 bases between. CDR1 and CDR2 (germline): SGHNT, YYREEE (reference sequence). The chain's CDR3 is CASSLRNTEAFF. The CDR3 DNA sequence: TGTGCCAGCAGTTTGCGGAACACTGAAGCTTTCTTT.

The genes are TRBV27 and TRBJ1-4; no clear D gene. CDR3 length: 13 residues. Trimming left V 4 bases short and J 0 bases short, with 3 bases between. In germline, CDR1 is MNHEY, CDR2 SMNVEV (reference sequence). The chain's CDR3 is CASSYTTNEKLFF. The CDR3, as DNA: TGTGCCAGCAGTTACACAACTAATGAAAAACTGTTTTTT.